The 13 T cell receptor beta chains in this list originate from one sample, sequenced in a study of T cell clonality in common variable immunodeficiency. Profiled with immunoSEQ multiplex PCR; TCRdb holds only in-frame clones, not every one. Observed in the sample are approximately 81,000 clones, none of them singletons. Sequencing was carried out using peripheral blood mononuclear cells. The source of these receptors is a person between 18 and 75 years old in good health.

This clone was seen at least ten times. The missing CDR3 end, 3 residues past where the read stops, is filled in from the germline J gene. The chain carries TRBV18 and TRBJ1-1; maybe TRBD1 (5 bases). Germline lookup yields CDR1 KGHSH and CDR2 LQKENI. Trimming shortened V by 8 bases and J by 1 base, and 23 bases separated the two germline ends. The CDR3 consists of 17 residues. The covered CDR3 bases are TGTGCCAGCCAAAGGTGGGGCAGGGAGGGAAAGAACACTGAA. This translates into CASQRWGREGKNTE. The full CDR3 protein reads CASQRWGREGKNTEAFF.

This clone was recorded many times. The read stops 3 residues short of the end of the CDR3; the missing end is completed from the germline J gene. This chain uses TRBV6-1 with TRBJ2-2, with a tentative D call TRBD1 (6 bases). Germline CDR1 and CDR2: MNHNS and SASEGT. V lost 3 bases to trimming and J lost 5 bases, with 13 bases between them. The CDR3 spans 15 residues. The part of the CDR3 DNA that was read is TGTGCCAGCAGTGAGCCAGGGGAAAAGACCGGGGAG. Protein sequence: CASSEPGEKTGE. The complete CDR3 reads CASSEPGEKTGELFF.

Ten or more counts support this clone. The missing CDR3 end, 3 residues past where the read stops, is filled in from the germline J gene. This chain uses TRBV19 with TRBJ2-5; tentative D call: TRBD2 (7 bases). V lost 5 bases to trimming and J lost 1 base, with 11 bases between them. Germline values: CDR1 LNHDA, CDR2 SQIVND (reference sequence). The CDR3 is 14 residues long. CDR3 DNA (partial): TGTGCCAGTAGTTTGGGGGGGGCCCAAGAGACC. Protein sequence: CASSLGGAQET. The CDR3, in full, reads CASSLGGAQETQYF.

In this sample, this clone turned up many times. The read stops 3 residues short of the end of the CDR3; the missing end is completed from the germline J gene. The chain has TRBV20-1 and TRBJ2-7; 9 bases agree with TRBD1. Germline V gene data show CDR1 as DFQATT and CDR2 as SNEGSKA (reference sequence). The CDR3 has 16 residues. The ends lost 6 bases at V and 2 bases at J; junction bases unmatched: 14. The part of the CDR3 DNA that was read is TGCAGTGCCGATGGGATGGCCCGGGACAGGGCCTACGAG. Its protein product is CSADGMARDRAYE. The entire CDR3 reads CSADGMARDRAYEQYF.

This clone showed up many times. From the germline J gene comes the end of the CDR3, since the read stops 3 residues before it. V gene TRBV5-1 combines with J gene TRBJ1-1; TRBD1 matches at 7 bases. The trim removed 4 bases at V and 4 bases at J, leaving 10 bases unmatched. Germline lookup yields CDR1 SGHRS and CDR2 YFSETQ. The CDR3 has 15 residues. Incomplete CDR3 DNA: TGCGCCAGCAGCCCGAGACAGGGTAGCGGCACTGAA. This translates into CASSPRQGSGTE. In full, the CDR3 is CASSPRQGSGTEAFF.

Ten or more counts support this clone. The read gets to within 3 residues of the CDR3 end, and the germline J gene fills in the rest. The chain uses TRBV29-1 and TRBJ1-1; 10 nucleotides agree with TRBD1. The ends lost 6 bases at V and 5 bases at J; junction bases unmatched: 18. From germline, CDR1 is SQVTM and CDR2 ANQGSEA. The CDR3 sequence is 17 residues long. The CDR3: CSVAADRGSWGVTEAFF. CDR3 DNA (partial): TGCAGCGTGGCAGCGGACAGGGGGAGCTGGGGGGTGACTGAA.

This clone appeared many times. Read data end 3 residues before the CDR3 end; the end is taken from the germline J gene. V and J are TRBV5-6 and TRBJ2-7; tentatively, D is TRBD1 (6 bases). Trimming pared 0 bases from V and 5 bases from J, leaving 15 bases between. Germline V gene data show CDR1 as SGHDT and CDR2 as YYEEEE. The CDR3 is made up of 15 amino acids. The CDR3 DNA, read in part, is TGTGCCAGCAGCTTGGTACAGGGAAGGCGGGACGAG. It codes for CASSLVQGRRDE. The whole CDR3 reads CASSLVQGRRDEQYF.

This clone was seen ten or more times. The CDR3 goes on 3 residues after the read ends, and that part is filled in from the germline J gene. This chain links TRBV7-9 with TRBJ2-1; possible D gene TRBD2, 6 bases. The V end was cut by 5 bases, the J end by 6 bases, with 14 bases between. This CDR3 is built from 14 residues. Germline V gene data show CDR1 as SEHNR and CDR2 as FQNEAQ (reference sequence). The CDR3 loop is CASSTVLASNEQFF. Partial CDR3 DNA: TGTGCCAGCAGCACCGTTCTAGCGAGCAATGAG.

This clone was detected many times. The read gets to within 3 residues of the CDR3 end, and the germline J gene fills in the rest. The chain has TRBV18 and TRBJ2-5; D is undetermined. V gave up 1 base and J gave up 4 bases, with 13 bases separating them. CDR1 and CDR2 from the germline V gene are KGHSH and LQKENI. The CDR3 loop spans 15 amino acids. Incomplete CDR3 DNA: TGTGCCAGCTCACCACTAGGGCAGATCAGAGAGACC. Translated, it gives CASSPLGQIRET. The full CDR3 is CASSPLGQIRETQYF.

Many counts were recorded for this clone. The read falls 3 residues short of the CDR3 end, and the missing part is taken from the germline J gene. The chain links TRBV6-1 to TRBJ2-1; D is undetermined. The ends were cut back, 4 bases at V and 7 bases at J, with 14 bases in the middle. CDR3 size: 14 residues. Looked up from germline, CDR1 is MNHNS and CDR2 is SASEGT. The CDR3 region is CASSGAGPANEQFF. The CDR3 DNA, read in part, is TGTGCCAGCAGTGGGGCAGGCCCCGCGAATGAG.

This clone appeared many times. With the read ending 3 residues before the CDR3 end, the germline J gene is used to fill in that end. The chain recombines TRBV10-3 with TRBJ1-4, with 7 bases identical to TRBD1. Germline-derived CDR1 and CDR2 are ENHRY and SYGVKD. This CDR3 has 20 amino acids. The V gene end was trimmed by 5 bases and the J gene end by 0 bases; junction bases not matched to a gene: 18. The part of the CDR3 DNA that was read is TGTGCCATCAGTATGACCCCGCCGAGGACAGGAGTTACAACTAATGAAAAA. Its translation is CAISMTPPRTGVTTNEK. The full CDR3 reads CAISMTPPRTGVTTNEKLFF.

This clone showed up many times. The CDR3 end is not reached by the read, which stops 3 residues before it; the germline J gene fills it in. The chain combines TRBV18 with TRBJ1-1; D is possibly TRBD1 (5 bases). The CDR3 contains 16 residues. The V gene lost 1 base and the J gene lost 4 bases, with 16 bases spanning the gap. Germline V gene lookup returns CDR1 KGHSH and CDR2 LQKENI. CDR3: CASSPLGQGVSTEAFF. The sequenced part of the CDR3 DNA is TGTGCCAGCTCACCACTAGGCCAGGGAGTGAGCACTGAA.

This clone was detected ten times or more. The DNA ends 3 residues before the CDR3 does, and the rest of the CDR3 is filled in from the germline J gene. The chain employs TRBV7-2 and TRBJ2-1; D gene uncertain. CDR3 length equals 14 residues. The V end lost 0 bases, the J end lost 0 bases, and 3 bases lay between the germline ends. Per germline, CDR1 SGHTA and CDR2 FQGNSA. The covered CDR3 bases are TGTGCCAGCAGCTTAGCGGCCTCCTACAATGAG. This gives the protein CASSLAASYNE. The whole CDR3 region reads CASSLAASYNEQFF.